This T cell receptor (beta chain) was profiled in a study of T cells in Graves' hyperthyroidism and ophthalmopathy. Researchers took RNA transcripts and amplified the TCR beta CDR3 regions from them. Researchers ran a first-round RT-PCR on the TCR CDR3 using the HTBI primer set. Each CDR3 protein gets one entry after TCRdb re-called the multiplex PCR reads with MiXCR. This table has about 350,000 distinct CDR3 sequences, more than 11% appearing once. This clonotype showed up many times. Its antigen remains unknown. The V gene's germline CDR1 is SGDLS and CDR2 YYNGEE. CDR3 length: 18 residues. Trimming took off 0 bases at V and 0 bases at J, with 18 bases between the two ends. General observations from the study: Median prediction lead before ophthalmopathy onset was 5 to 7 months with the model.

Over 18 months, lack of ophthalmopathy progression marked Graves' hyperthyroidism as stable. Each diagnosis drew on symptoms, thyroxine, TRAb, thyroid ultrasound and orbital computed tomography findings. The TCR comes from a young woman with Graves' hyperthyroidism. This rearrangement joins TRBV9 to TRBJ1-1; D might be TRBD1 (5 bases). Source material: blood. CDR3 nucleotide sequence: TGTGCCAGCAGCGTAGCGGGGCAGGGCAGAGGGATGAACACTGAAGCTTTCTTT. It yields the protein CASSVAGQGRGMNTEAFF.